Shown below are 2 T cell receptor beta chains from a single sample sequenced in a study of T cells after yellow fever vaccination. Using its own MiXCR run on the 5' RACE reads, TCRdb lists one record per CDR3 protein. The sample shows some 100,000 distinct CDR3 sequences, more than 5.5% of them seen only once. Sequenced material: CD4+ T cells sorted from PBMCs, taken approximately 47 days after the first yellow fever vaccination. These receptors were taken from a man aged 18 to 30 who received the YFV17D yellow fever vaccine.

With regard to this clonotype: This may come from a read error, since a much larger clone is one base off. The rearrangement joins TRBV12-3 or TRBV12-4 to TRBJ2-3; D ambiguous. The CDR3 has 12 amino acids. Trimming pared 7 bases from V and 4 bases from J, leaving 9 bases between. For the CDR3, the DNA is TGTGCCAGCATTCTGCAGGCAGATACGCAGTATTTT. It specifies CASILQADTQYF.

This clonotype was detected ten times or more. This rearrangement joins TRBV5-6 to TRBJ1-2; the D is unclear. CDR3 length: 11 residues. Germline CDR1 is SGHDT and CDR2 is YYEEEE. Trimming took 4 bases from V and 7 from J, leaving 8 bases between them. The CDR3 bases are TGTGCCAGCAGCCGGACCTCTGGCTACACCTTC. It encodes CASSRTSGYTF.